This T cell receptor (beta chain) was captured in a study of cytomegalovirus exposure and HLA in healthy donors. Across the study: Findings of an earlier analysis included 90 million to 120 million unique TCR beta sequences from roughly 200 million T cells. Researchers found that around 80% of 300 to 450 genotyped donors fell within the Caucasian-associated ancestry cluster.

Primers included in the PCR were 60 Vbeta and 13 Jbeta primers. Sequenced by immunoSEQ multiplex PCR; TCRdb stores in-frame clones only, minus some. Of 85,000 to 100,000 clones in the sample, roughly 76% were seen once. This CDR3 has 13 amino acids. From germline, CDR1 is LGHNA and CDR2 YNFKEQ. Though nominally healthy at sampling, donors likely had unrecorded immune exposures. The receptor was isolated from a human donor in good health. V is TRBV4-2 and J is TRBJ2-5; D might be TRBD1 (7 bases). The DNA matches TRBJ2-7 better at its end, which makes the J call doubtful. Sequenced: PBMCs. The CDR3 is CASSHRGAYEQYF. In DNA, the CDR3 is TGTGCCAGCAGCCACAGGGGGGCCTACGAGCAGTACTTC.